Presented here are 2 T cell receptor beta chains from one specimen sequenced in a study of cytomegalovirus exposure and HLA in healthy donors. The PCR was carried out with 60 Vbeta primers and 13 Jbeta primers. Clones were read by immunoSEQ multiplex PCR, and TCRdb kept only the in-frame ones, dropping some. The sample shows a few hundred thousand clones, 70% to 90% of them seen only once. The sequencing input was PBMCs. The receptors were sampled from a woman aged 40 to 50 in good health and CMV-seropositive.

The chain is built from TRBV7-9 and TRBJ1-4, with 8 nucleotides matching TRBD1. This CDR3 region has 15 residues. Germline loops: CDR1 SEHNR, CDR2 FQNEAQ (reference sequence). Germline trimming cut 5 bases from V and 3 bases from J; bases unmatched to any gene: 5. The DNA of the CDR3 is TGTGCCAGCAGCCCCAACAGGGGGGCTAATGAAAAACTGTTTTTT. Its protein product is CASSPNRGANEKLFF.

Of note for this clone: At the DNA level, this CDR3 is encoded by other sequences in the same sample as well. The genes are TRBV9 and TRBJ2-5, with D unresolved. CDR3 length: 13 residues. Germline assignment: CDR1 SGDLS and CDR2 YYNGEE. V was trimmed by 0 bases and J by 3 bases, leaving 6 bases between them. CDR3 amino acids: CASSVAREETQYF. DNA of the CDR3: TGTGCCAGCAGCGTAGCTCGGGAAGAGACCCAGTACTTC.